The 10 T cell receptor beta chains listed next were all sequenced from one sample in a study of T-cell memory formation after mild COVID-19. TCRdb reprocessed the 5' RACE reads via MiXCR and lists one record per CDR3 protein. The table records fewer than 90,000 distinct CDR3 sequences, over 11% of them present only once. The sequencing sample was made of PBMCs or a T cell subset sorted from them (not recorded which). Receptors were obtained from an adult woman who had mild COVID-19 (a few samples of this study predate the infection). Cell type and time point are not known.

This clonotype was detected a few times. This chain joins TRBV11-2 and TRBJ2-2; a weak D match, TRBD2 (6 bases). V gave up 8 bases and J gave up 6 bases, with 22 bases separating them. This CDR3 has 16 residues. The germline gives CDR1 SGHAT, CDR2 FQNNGV. The CDR3 DNA reads as TGTGCCAGCGCTACCGGTGGGGGGAGGCCACCCGGGGAGCTGTTTTTT. Amino acid sequence: CASATGGGRPPGELFF.

The chain joins TRBV6-2 or TRBV6-3 to TRBJ2-1; 7 bases map to TRBD1. This CDR3 comprises 13 residues. Trimming at V came to 5 bases and at J to 7 bases, leaving 5 bases not matched to a gene. CDR1 MNHEY and CDR2 SVGEGT come from the germline V gene. Here the CDR3 DNA reads TGTGCCAGCAGTCAACAGGGGCGTAATGAGCAGTTCTTC. As protein: CASSQQGRNEQFF.

V and J are TRBV11-2 and TRBJ2-3, with a possible D match to TRBD1 (6 bases). The CDR3 has 14 residues. The germline V and J ends were trimmed by 5 bases and 4 bases, with 13 bases remaining between them. The V gene's germline CDR1 is SGHAT and CDR2 FQNNGV. CDR3 sequence: CASSPDRQADTQYF. The CDR3 nucleotides are TGTGCCAGCAGCCCCGACCGACAGGCAGATACGCAGTATTTT.

A few counts support this clonotype. V usage is TRBV4-1 and J usage is TRBJ2-5, with TRBD1 matching over 11 bases. The length of the CDR3 is 15 residues. With 4 bases clipped from V and 5 bases from J, the junction kept 6 bases outside the gene matches. Germline CDR1 reads MGHRA; CDR2 reads YSYEKL. Here the CDR3 DNA reads TGCGCCAGCAGCCCATCGGACAGGGGGCACGAGACCCAGTACTTC. This sequence encodes CASSPSDRGHETQYF.

The sample holds many counts of this clonotype. The chain links TRBV5-1 to TRBJ2-1; 10 nucleotides match TRBD2. The CDR3 runs 15 residues. Germline V gives CDR1 SGHRS, CDR2 YFSETQ. With 2 bases clipped from V and 2 bases from J, the junction kept 1 base outside the gene matches. Here the CDR3 DNA reads TGCGCCAGCAGCTTCACTAGCGGGACCTACAATGAGCAGTTCTTC. It specifies CASSFTSGTYNEQFF.

In nucleotides, the CDR3 is TGTGCCAGCAGCGCGCCCGTGGGCGGGAACTATGGCTACACCTTC. Translation: CASSAPVGGNYGYTF. The V and J genes are TRBV9 and TRBJ1-2; no definite D call. The V gene lost 3 bases and the J gene lost 2 bases, with 14 bases spanning the gap. The CDR3 covers 15 residues. CDR1 and CDR2 (germline): SGDLS, YYNGEE.

The chain is built from TRBV15 and TRBJ2-5; the D gene is possibly TRBD2 (5 bases). V lost 6 bases and J 4 bases, leaving 18 bases between the germline ends. The CDR3 contains 15 residues. Germline V gives CDR1 LNHNV, CDR2 YYDKDF (reference sequence). This chain's CDR3 is CATSNEVEGLETQYF. CDR3 coding DNA: TGTGCCACCAGTAATGAGGTAGAGGGCTTAGAGACCCAGTACTTC.

This clonotype was observed many times. The chain recombines TRBV12-3 or TRBV12-4 with TRBJ2-2; D may match TRBD1 or TRBD2 (5 bases each). V was cut by 5 bases and J by 6 bases, with 10 bases left in between. The CDR3 runs 13 residues. DNA for the CDR3: TGTGCCAGCAGTCTTGGGGGTGCCGGGGAGCTGTTTTTT. It specifies CASSLGGAGELFF.

This clonotype showed up just a few times. This rearrangement joins TRBV10-3 to TRBJ1-2; perhaps TRBD1 as D (6 bases). This CDR3 spans 17 amino acids. Looked up from germline, CDR1 is ENHRY and CDR2 is SYGVKD. Trimming removed 0 bases at V and 1 base at J, with 15 bases between. The CDR3 region is CAISESSQGTVNYGYTF. The CDR3 bases are TGTGCCATCAGTGAGTCGTCGCAGGGGACCGTTAACTATGGCTACACCTTC.

This chain joins TRBV27 and TRBJ2-7, with 11 nucleotides matching TRBD2. The CDR3 consists of 16 residues. The V gene end was trimmed by 10 bases and the J gene end by 2 bases; junction bases not matched to a gene: 13. CDR1 MNHEY and CDR2 SMNVEV come from the germline V gene (reference sequence). CDR3 nucleotide sequence: TGTGCCACCCACCGCCTAGCGGGGGGCCGGACCTACGAGCAGTACTTC. This translates into CATHRLAGGRTYEQYF.